This T cell receptor beta chain was observed in a study of OX40 agonist ivuxolimab in advanced cancers. Study in general: With ivuxolimab, an agonistic anti-OX40 (CD134) antibody, patients were treated. Study-level results: A proportion of nonresponders additionally exhibited low normalized T-cell clonal expansion.

Remarks on this clone: The antigen remains unidentified.

Data came from immunoSEQ multiplex PCR; TCRdb stores just in-frame clones and leaves some out. The sample shows about 61,000 clones, about 86% of them seen only once. With 5 bases removed from V and 3 bases from J, the gap between germline ends came to 19 bases. CDR1 and CDR2 (germline): SGHRS, YFSETQ. The CDR3 spans 16 residues. The gene calls are TRBV5-1 and TRBJ2-3; maybe TRBD1 (6 bases). The sample in question was CD4+ or CD8+ T cells sorted from blood, obtained in a trial of the OX40 agonist ivuxolimab. The clonotype originates from an adult with an advanced solid tumor such as melanoma, head and neck, liver or kidney cancer. The CDR3 protein is CASRQLQGVLTDTQYF. In DNA form, the CDR3 reads TGCGCCAGCAGGCAGTTACAGGGAGTTTTGACAGATACGCAGTATTTT.